What follows are 18 T cell receptor beta chains derived from one specimen sequenced in a study of metastatic and nonmetastatic thyroid tumors. TCRdb reprocessed the PCR reads via MiXCR. The sample has under 30,000 clones, less than 25% seen once. Ahead of thyroid surgery, no patient had received treatment of any kind. The source material was blood. The source of these receptors is a male donor with papillary thyroid cancer or a benign thyroid nodule (not recorded which). Some clones in this sample may be carry-over from other donors' samples.

The chain carries TRBV5-4 and TRBJ2-5; D remains unclear. Trimming took off 2 bases at V and 5 bases at J, with 16 bases between the two ends. The CDR3 length is 15 residues. Looked up from germline, CDR1 is SGHNT and CDR2 is YYREEE (reference sequence). CDR3 in amino acids: CASSLDRPAGETQYF. Written as DNA, the CDR3 is TGTGCCAGCAGCTTAGACCGACCCGCCGGGGAGACCCAGTACTTC.

This clone was counted many times. The chain recombines TRBV12-3 or TRBV12-4 with TRBJ1-5; a possible D gene is TRBD1 (6 bases). The V end lost 3 bases, the J end lost 6 bases, and 12 bases lay between the germline ends. The CDR3 consists of 14 residues. CDR3 protein: CASSLGARSQPQHF. CDR3 sequence (DNA): TGTGCCAGCAGTTTGGGGGCGCGGAGTCAGCCCCAGCATTTT.

This clone was picked up many times. The chain links TRBV2 to TRBJ2-5; D possibly corresponds to TRBD2 (5 bases). The germline CDR1 and CDR2 sequences are SNHLY and FYNNEI. Trimming shortened V by 5 bases and J by 5 bases, and 12 bases separated the two germline ends. The CDR3 totals 13 residues. The CDR3 nucleotides read TGTGCCAGCAGTCGCCTGAGCGGCGAGACCCAGTACTTC. Translation: CASSRLSGETQYF.

By sample fraction, this clone is medium-sized. The rearrangement joins TRBV6-1 to TRBJ2-1; 9 bases agree with TRBD1. V lost 5 bases to trimming and J lost 3 bases; unmatched junction nucleotides: 5. From germline, CDR1 is MNHNS and CDR2 SASEGT. This CDR3 contains 15 residues. The CDR3 region is CASSFTGGNYNEQFF. The CDR3, as DNA: TGTGCCAGCAGTTTCACAGGGGGCAACTACAATGAGCAGTTCTTC.

This clone has a count of ten or more. This sequence joins TRBV19 and TRBJ1-5; no clear D gene. The V and J ends lost 5 bases and 7 bases respectively, with 21 bases between them. Germline values: CDR1 LNHDA, CDR2 SQIVND (reference sequence). The CDR3 is 16 amino acids. CDR3 coding DNA: TGTGCCAGTAGTTGGGGAGATTACGGTTTGGAACAGCCCCAGCATTTT. Residues: CASSWGDYGLEQPQHF. Based on the CDR3 plus reference TRBV19 and TRBJ1-5, the full variable domain is DGGITQSPKYLFRKEGQNVTLSCEQNLNHDAMYWYRQDPGQGLRLIYYSQIVNDFQKGDIAEGYSVSREKKESFPLTVTSAQKNPTAFYLCASSWGDYGLEQPQHFGDGTRLSIL.

This clone was observed at least ten times. The rearrangement uses TRBV15 and TRBJ1-5; possible D gene TRBD1, 6 bases. V shed 5 bases and J shed 6 bases, with 11 bases lying between them. From germline, CDR1 is LNHNV and CDR2 YYDKDF (reference sequence). CDR3 length equals 13 residues. In DNA form, the CDR3 reads TGTGCCACCAGCTTACAGGGCGGTCAGCCCCAGCATTTT. Protein sequence: CATSLQGGQPQHF. The full variable domain, rest sourced from reference TRBV15 and TRBJ1-5, is DAMVIQNPRYQVTQFGKPVTLSCSQTLNHNVMYWYQQKSSQAPKLLFHYYDKDFNNEADTPDNFQSRRPNTSFCFLDIRSPGLGDTAMYLCATSLQGGQPQHFGDGTRLSIL.

On this clone: An end of the junction does not agree with germline; a read error may underlie this. The J gene is TRBJ2-3, the V gene TRBV4-3, with 7 bases fitting TRBD1. The germline V gene encodes CDR1 LGHNA and CDR2 YSLEER. The length of the CDR3 is 15 residues. The CDR3 loop reads CASSLGTESTDKQYF. The CDR3 DNA sequence: TGCGCGAGCAGCCTCGGGACAGAAAGCACAGATAAGCAGTATTTT.

This clone was detected ten times or more. V gene TRBV7-2 combines with J gene TRBJ1-1; 7 nucleotides agree with TRBD1. V was pared by 4 bases and J by 6 bases, with 11 bases of the junction left unmatched. This CDR3 region has 15 residues. Per the germline V gene, CDR1 is SGHTA and CDR2 is FQGNSA. The CDR3 region is CASSYRQGPFAEAFF. As DNA, the CDR3 is TGTGCCAGCAGCTACAGACAGGGCCCCTTCGCTGAAGCTTTCTTT.

This clone was picked up many times. The same CDR3 also results from other DNA sequences found in this sample. The gene calls are TRBV10-3 and TRBJ1-2; D uncertain. This CDR3 comprises 15 residues. The V and J ends lost 3 bases and 4 bases respectively, with 15 bases between them. Germline V gene lookup returns CDR1 ENHRY and CDR2 SYGVKD. The CDR3 is CAISDDTALGYGYTF. The CDR3 coding sequence is TGTGCCATCAGTGATGATACAGCGCTTGGCTATGGCTACACCTTC.

Turning to this clone: The junction does not match germline at one end; this may be a read error. The rearrangement links TRBV11-2 to TRBJ2-7; 7 bases fit TRBD2. CDR3 size: 15 residues. Germline loops: CDR1 SGHAT, CDR2 FQNNGV. CDR3 residues: CASSLDRGWGGEQYF. DNA of the CDR3: TGTGCCAGCAGCCTAGATCGAGGTTGGGGGGGCGAGCAGTACTTC. Variable domain in full (rest from reference TRBV11-2 and TRBJ2-7): EAGVAQSPRYKIIEKRQSVAFWCNPISGHATLYWYQQILGQGPKLLIQFQNNGVVDDSQLPKDRFSAERLKGVDSTLKIQPAKLEDSAVYLCASSLDRGWGGEQYFGPGTRLTVT.

This clone occurred many times. The chain employs TRBV28 and TRBJ1-5; perhaps TRBD1 as D (5 bases). The V end was cut by 2 bases, the J end by 3 bases, with 8 bases between. The CDR3 runs to 14 residues. Germline-derived CDR1 and CDR2 are MDHEN and SYDVKM. The CDR3 DNA reads TGTGCCAGCAGTTTAAGGGGCTTCAATCAGCCCCAGCATTTT. Residues: CASSLRGFNQPQHF.

This clone was seen repeatedly, ten times or more. The chain employs TRBV5-1 and TRBJ1-1; 8 bases agree with TRBD1. Germline-derived CDR1 and CDR2 are SGHRS and YFSETQ. This CDR3 is built from 15 residues. The trim removed 4 bases at V and 0 bases at J, leaving 5 bases unmatched. DNA of the CDR3: TGCGCCAGCAGCACCCGACAGGGGATGAACACTGAAGCTTTCTTT. Its translation is CASSTRQGMNTEAFF.

This clone was seen ten or more times. The chain employs TRBV14 and TRBJ1-4; a possible D gene is TRBD1 (6 bases). The CDR3 covers 15 residues. The V gene lost 3 bases and the J gene lost 5 bases, with 13 bases spanning the gap. CDR1 is SGHDN and CDR2 is FVKESK in the germline V gene. In DNA form, the CDR3 reads TGTGCCAGCAGCCATCGCGGTAGGGGGAATGAAAAACTGTTTTTT. It translates to CASSHRGRGNEKLFF.

This clone was seen at least ten times. The gene calls are TRBV6-2 or TRBV6-3 and TRBJ2-7; D not certain. Germline CDR1 reads MNHEY; CDR2 reads SVGEGT. This CDR3 region has 12 residues. The V end lost 2 bases, the J end lost 3 bases, and 5 bases lay between the germline ends. CDR3 sequence: CASSYGLYEQYF. CDR3 sequence (DNA): TGTGCCAGCAGTTACGGCCTCTACGAGCAGTACTTC.

On this clone: Being one base from a much bigger clone, this may be a read error. The CDR3, as DNA: TGTGCCAGCAGCTTGAGGGGACTAGGGCGGCCGGTAGCGCCACAAGAGACCCAGTACTTC. It is translated as CASSLRGLGRPVAPQETQYF. The rearrangement uses TRBV5-4 and TRBJ2-5, with 8 bases identical to TRBD2. The trim removed 1 base at V and 2 bases at J, leaving 19 bases unmatched. The germline CDR1 and CDR2 sequences are SGHNT and YYREEE (reference sequence). The CDR3 covers 20 residues. The variable domain in full, completed from reference TRBV5-4 and TRBJ2-5, reads ETGVTQSPTHLIKTRGQQVTLRCSSQSGHNTVSWYQQALGQGPQFIFQYYREEENGRGNFPPRFSGLQFPNYSSELNVNALELDDSALYLCASSLRGLGRPVAPQETQYFGPGTRLLVL.

There are a few counts of this clone. V gene TRBV27 combines with J gene TRBJ2-3, with 7 nucleotides matching TRBD2. After removal of 8 bases from V and 2 bases from J, the junction contained 10 bases not matched to a gene. Germline values: CDR1 MNHEY, CDR2 SMNVEV (reference sequence). The CDR3 contains 15 residues. CDR3 nucleotides: TGTGCCAGCGGGATGGGACTACTTAACACAGATACGCAGTATTTT. Translation gives CASGMGLLNTDTQYF.

This clone was detected many times. The chain joins TRBV5-1 to TRBJ2-1; tentatively, D is TRBD2 (5 bases). CDR3 length equals 15 residues. From germline, CDR1 is SGHRS and CDR2 YFSETQ. V lost 4 bases to trimming and J lost 0 bases, with 11 bases between them. CDR3 nucleotide sequence: TGCGCCAGCAGCGTGACTACTCGCTCCTACAATGAGCAGTTCTTC. It specifies CASSVTTRSYNEQFF.

This clone was seen at least ten times. The CDR3 DNA sequence: TGTGCCAGTACCGGCGGTGGAGTGAACTATGGCTACACCTTC. This codes for CASTGGGVNYGYTF. This chain joins TRBV19 and TRBJ1-2; D is undetermined. The V and J ends lost 7 bases and 2 bases respectively, with 14 bases between them. Per germline, CDR1 LNHDA and CDR2 SQIVND (reference sequence). The CDR3 contains 14 residues.